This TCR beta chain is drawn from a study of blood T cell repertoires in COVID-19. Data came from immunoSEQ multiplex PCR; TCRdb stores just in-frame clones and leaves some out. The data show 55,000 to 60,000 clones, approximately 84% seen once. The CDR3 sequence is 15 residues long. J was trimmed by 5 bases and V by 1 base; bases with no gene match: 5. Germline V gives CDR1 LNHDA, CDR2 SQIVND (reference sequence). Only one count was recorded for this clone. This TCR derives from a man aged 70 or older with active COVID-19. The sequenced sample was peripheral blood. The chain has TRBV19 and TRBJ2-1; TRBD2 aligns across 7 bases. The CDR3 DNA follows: TGTGCCAGTAGTATAGGCGGGAGTACACACAATGAGCAGTTCTTC. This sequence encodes CASSIGGSTHNEQFF.